This T cell receptor (beta chain) was recovered during a study of cytomegalovirus exposure and HLA in healthy donors. It was with 60 Vbeta and 13 Jbeta primers that the PCR ran. Method: immunoSEQ multiplex PCR; TCRdb's copy keeps in-frame clones and lacks some. The sample holds more than 110,000 clones, over 70% seen once. The CDR3 is 14 residues long. In germline, CDR1 is MRHNA, CDR2 SNTAGT. V trimming: 3 bases; J trimming: 4 bases; junction bases outside the gene matches: 2. As for this clone: No antigen is known for it.

Findings of the study overall: Later analysis identified several of the most significant clusters that appeared linked to common viral pathogens.

The TCR sequence derives from a man aged 35-49 years in good health and CMV-seropositive. The sequencing input was PBMCs. The chain links TRBV6-4 to TRBJ1-2, with 10 bases that match TRBD1. The chain's CDR3 is CASSDGDRGYGYTF. In DNA form, the CDR3 reads TGTGCCAGCAGTGATGGGGACAGGGGCTATGGCTACACCTTC.